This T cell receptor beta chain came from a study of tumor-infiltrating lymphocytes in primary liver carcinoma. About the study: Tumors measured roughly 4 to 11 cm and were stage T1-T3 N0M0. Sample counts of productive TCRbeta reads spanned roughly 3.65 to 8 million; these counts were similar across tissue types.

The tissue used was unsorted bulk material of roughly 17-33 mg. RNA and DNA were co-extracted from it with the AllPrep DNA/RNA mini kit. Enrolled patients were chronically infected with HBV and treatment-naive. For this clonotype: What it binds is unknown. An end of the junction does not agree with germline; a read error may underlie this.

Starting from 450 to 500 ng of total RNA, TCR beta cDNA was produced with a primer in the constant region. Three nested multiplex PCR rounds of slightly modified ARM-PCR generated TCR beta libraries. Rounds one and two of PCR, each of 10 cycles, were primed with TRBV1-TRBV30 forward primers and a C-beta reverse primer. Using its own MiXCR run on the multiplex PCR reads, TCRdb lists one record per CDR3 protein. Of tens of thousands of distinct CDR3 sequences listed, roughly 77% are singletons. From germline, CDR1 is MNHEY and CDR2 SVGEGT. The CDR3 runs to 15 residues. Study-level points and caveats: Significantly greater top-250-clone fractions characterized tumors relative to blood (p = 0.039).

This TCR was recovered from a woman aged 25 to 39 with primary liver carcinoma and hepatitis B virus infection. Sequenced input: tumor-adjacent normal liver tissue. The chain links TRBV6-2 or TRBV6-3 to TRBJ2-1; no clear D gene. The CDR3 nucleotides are TGTGCCAGTCGAATGATCGAGCGAGGCTACAATGGGCAGTTCTTC. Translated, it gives CASRMIERGYNGQFF.